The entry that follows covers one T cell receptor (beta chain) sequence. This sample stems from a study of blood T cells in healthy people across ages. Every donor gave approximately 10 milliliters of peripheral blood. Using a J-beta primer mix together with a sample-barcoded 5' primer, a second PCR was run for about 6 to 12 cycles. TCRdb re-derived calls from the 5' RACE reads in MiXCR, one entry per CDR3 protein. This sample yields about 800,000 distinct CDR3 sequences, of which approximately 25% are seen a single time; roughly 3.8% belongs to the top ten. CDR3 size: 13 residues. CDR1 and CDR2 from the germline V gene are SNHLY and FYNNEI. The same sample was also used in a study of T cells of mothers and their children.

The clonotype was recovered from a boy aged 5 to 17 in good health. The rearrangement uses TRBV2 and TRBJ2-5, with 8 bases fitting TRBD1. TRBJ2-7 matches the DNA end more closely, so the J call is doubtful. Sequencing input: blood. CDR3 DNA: TGTGCCAGCATCGGGACAGGAGAATACGAGCAGTACTTC. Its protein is CASIGTGEYEQYF.